This T cell receptor beta chain was retrieved from a study of cytomegalovirus exposure and HLA in healthy donors (dated by TCRdb to about 2017). About the study as a whole: In an earlier analysis of fewer than 750 of the donors, around 300 Gb of sequence data and 100 million or so unique TCR beta sequences from about 190 million T cells were reported. Genome-wide SNP genotypes for about three fifths of the roughly 700 donors were used in a later genetic analysis, which treated that subset as a discovery cohort. An early release covering more than 500 HLA-typed donors comprised about 300 gigabases of sequencing data and about 90 million unique TCR sequences. Donor age, sex, ethnicity and CMV serostatus were compiled together with the repertoire data. In a later analysis, previously published TCR beta repertoires from about 640 donors were re-analyzed and high-resolution HLA genotyping was added so that TCR occurrence patterns could be studied. To predict cytomegalovirus infection status, the study combined high-throughput TCR immunosequencing, statistical association of individual TCRs with disease status, and machine learning. In an earlier analysis of around 540 of the donors, high-throughput TCR beta sequencing was used to judge whether each TCR beta V gene segment behaved as functional or pseudogenic. The study profiled the T cell repertoires of around 700 subjects by immunosequencing and related them to cytomegalovirus serostatus. Four or five DR-DQ haplotypes were handled as single units for association and clustering because linkage in the cohort was strong. The genetic ancestry cluster associated with self-reported Caucasian donors included about four fifths of the roughly 360 genotyped donors. HLA typing included class I and class II loci at four-digit resolution. On average, over 200,000 unique TCR beta nucleotide sequences were sequenced per donor among some 430 genotyped donors of the cohort, with roughly 18% of those sequences being non-productive. The study was designed to test whether signatures of past pathogen exposure could be identified by cataloging public T cell receptors. Along with the approximately 700-subject first cohort, a separate validation cohort of 120 different subjects was used. Typing coverage varied by locus: about 629-630 donors for A, B, C, DRB1 and DQB1; approximately 560 for DQA1; 600 to 610 for DPA1; roughly 450 for DPB1. Every repertoire in the discovery cohort had been generated on one and the same sequencing platform. In the later analysis, no new phenotypic data were used to find candidate immune exposures; instead, reliance was placed on TCR beta sequences and their occurrence across donors.

Concerning this clone itself: Its target antigen remains unknown. No quality values exist for individual bases; no much larger clone is one base distant.

In total, approximately 690 healthy bone marrow donors made up the cohort. All cohort members were sampled while nominally healthy, although unrecorded immune exposures were likely present. The donor tested CMV seronegative and was one of the 352 seronegative cohort members. Each donor provided a peripheral blood sample, and peripheral blood mononuclear cells were used for TCR beta sequencing. Genomic DNA extraction from the blood cell samples was performed with the Qiagen DNeasy Blood Extraction Kit. From the germline V gene, CDR1 is SNHLY and CDR2 is FYNNEI. V is cut by 0 bases and J by 0 bases, and the space between the germline ends is 8 bases. The CDR3, from cysteine to phenylalanine, totals 16 residues. Solely the CDR3 DNA is kept, with 48 bases framed from the first base. The library came from the immunoSEQ multiplex PCR assay. For the multiplex PCR, a mixture combining 60 forward primers for TCR Vbeta segments and 13 reverse primers for TCR Jbeta segments was used. Amplification of the CDR3 region of rearranged TCR beta genes was performed with a multiplex PCR assay on genomic DNA. The amplified TCR beta libraries were sequenced on the Illumina HiSeq System as 87-base-pair reads. The original methods were these. A later analysis tallied some 79 million unique TCR beta chains across the 550 to 850 repertoires, and some 12 million of those chains were shared by two or more donors. Raw reads were error-corrected and collapsed into unique sequences with a nearest-neighbor algorithm that merged closely related sequences to remove PCR and sequencing errors. V, D and J gene segments were assigned by aligning CDR3 sequences to IMGT reference sequences. For a sequence to be retained, a match of at least six nucleotides to both a V gene segment and a J gene segment was required. Rearrangements were called productive when the CDR3 lacked stop codons and stayed in frame with V and J; all others were non-productive. Following IMGT convention, CDR3 was defined as the stretch from the second conserved V-encoded cysteine up to the conserved J-encoded phenylalanine. The earlier analysis of a few hundred of the donors excluded sequences that lacked an unambiguous match to a single V gene segment. In an earlier analysis of approximately 590 of the donors, a V segment was called functional when productive rearrangements were above 56.7%, and segregating when the standard deviation between donors exceeded 5%. A statistical classification framework was built to diagnose cytomegalovirus status from the catalog of TCR beta chain sequences. V and J gene assignment, in a later analysis, came from comparing TCR nucleotide sequences with IMGT/GENE-DB human TR gene sequences. A later analysis assigned CDR3 sequences and most-parsimonious VDJ recombination scenarios with the TCRdist pipeline. In a later analysis, each TCR beta chain was defined by its CDR3 amino acid sequence together with its V-gene family, and reads without a unique V-gene family were excluded. In a later analysis, 450 to 600 highly shared, low-generation-probability nucleotide sequences were removed to address suspected cross-contamination and a sequencing artifact. In a later analysis, a clonal expansion index for each public chain was calculated from normalized within-repertoire ranks of inferred template counts. In a later analysis, generation probabilities were computed using a VDJ recombination model fitted to out-of-frame rearrangements, and the results were checked against IGoR. In a later analysis, hypergeometric tests were used to score TCR-TCR, TCR-HLA and TCR-CMV co-occurrence, with a repertoire-size bias correction applied to TCR pairs. False discovery rates were estimated in a later analysis by permuting HLA or CMV assignments 20 times. In a later analysis, co-occurring TCRs were grouped using DBSCAN, and TCRdist sequence similarity was added for clustering within HLA-allele-positive subsets. For co-occurrence clustering, repertoires with fewer than 30,000 or more than 120,000 public chains were excluded, along with 5 or 6 repertoires with anomalous nucleotide sharing. Here the immuneACCESS table is served through TCRdb, limited to in-frame sequences with V and J called. Missing clones are a known gap in these copies; in checked studies unresolved V genes cover under half, and the rest lacks a known reason. V and J calls and clone size are as listed in that table; D and trimming were resolved from the DNA. Counted in this sample were fewer than 150,000 clones; around 70% of them appeared once. The top ten clones comprise 1.5% to 2% of the sample.

Overall results and qualifications from the work: For the cohort, immune exposure information was limited to CMV serostatus. A total of 150 to 200 TCR beta chains were listed by the study as associated with cytomegalovirus. Most TCR sequences were observed very rarely across donors, whereas some public TCRs were present in many individuals. An association between a missense DCLRE1C variant and V-gene and J-gene trimming of TCR beta chains was found in a later genetic analysis and replicated in an independent cohort. Presence/absence analyses assumed roughly uniform sequencing depth across donors, an assumption that may not hold. Because HLA typing was unavailable for some donors at each locus, only the typed subset was used in association tests. Correlated functional status among segregating V segments might reflect linkage disequilibrium, but an unknown experimental factor could not be ruled out. Most CMV-associated TCR beta chains appeared to be HLA-restricted in a later analysis, and the HLA associations seemed to be driven largely by CMV exposure. When HLA alleles, especially DR and DQ, strongly co-occurred, attributing TCR associations to individual alleles was difficult. In vitro tests confirmed that a few of the cytomegalovirus-associated TCR beta chains recognize cytomegalovirus antigens. An earlier analysis of around 600 of the donors showed that most TCR beta V segments appeared in productive rearrangements either about 90% or about 30% of the time, which broadly matched IMGT annotations. According to a later analysis, TCR association rates differed among HLA loci, with DRB1 alleles showing the most associated TCRs and HLA-C alleles showing the fewest. Compared with the approximately 700-donor mean, donors in an Asian-associated ancestry cluster had fewer N-insertions in productive TCRs, according to a later genetic analysis. Some IMGT-functional V segments, including TRBV6-2 and TRBV6-3, could not be distinguished by the 87-base-pair reads and were therefore excluded. Only TCR beta chains were sequenced in this cohort, and the absence of alpha or paired-chain data limited detectable features. A later analysis found that HLA-associated TCR beta chains were more clonally expanded and had lower generation probabilities than equally common non-associated chains. The classifier was reported to diagnose cytomegalovirus status with high specificity and sensitivity in both the original cohort and the validation cohort. Specific HLA alleles were associated with about 17,000 TCR beta sequences at a false discovery rate of 0.05 in a later analysis. According to a later analysis, parvovirus B19, influenza, CMV and Epstein-Barr virus appeared linked to several top co-occurrence clusters. It was suggested by the authors that the approach could potentially be generalized to other disease states and immunological phenotypes. Because counts were too low, approximately 15 rarely observed V segments, including chromosome 9 orphons, were excluded from the earlier analysis of 587 of the donors. A further reported finding was that TCR beta sequences accurately predicted the HLA-A and HLA-B alleles for most subjects in the first cohort. The sequencing pipeline was judged likely to have produced a cluster of highly shared sequence variants as a technical artifact.

The specimen sequenced was PBMCs. This receptor chain uses TRBV2 and TRBJ2-2; a tentative D match to TRBD2 spans 6 bases. The TCR was taken from a woman younger than 45 in good health and CMV-seronegative. The CDR3 protein: CASSEAGGANTGELFF. The nucleotide sequence is TGTGCCAGCAGTGAAGCAGGAGGGGCGAACACCGGGGAGCTGTTTTTT.